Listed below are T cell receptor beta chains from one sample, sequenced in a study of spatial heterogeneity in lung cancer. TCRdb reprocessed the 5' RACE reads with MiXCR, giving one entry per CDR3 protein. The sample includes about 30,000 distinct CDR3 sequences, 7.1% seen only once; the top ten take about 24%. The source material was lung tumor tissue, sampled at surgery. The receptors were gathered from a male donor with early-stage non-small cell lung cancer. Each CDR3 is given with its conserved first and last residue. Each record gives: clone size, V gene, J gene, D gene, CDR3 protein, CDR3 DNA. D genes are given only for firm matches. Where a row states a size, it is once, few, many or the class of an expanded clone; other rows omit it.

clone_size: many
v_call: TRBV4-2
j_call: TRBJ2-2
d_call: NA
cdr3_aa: CASSQNFRDTGELFF
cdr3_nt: TGTGCCAGCAGCCAGAACTTCCGGGACACCGGGGAGCTGTTTTTT

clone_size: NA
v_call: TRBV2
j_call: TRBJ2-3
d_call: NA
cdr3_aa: CASSVILNSDTQYF
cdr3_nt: TGTGCCAGCAGTGTGATTCTTAATTCAGATACGCAGTATTTT

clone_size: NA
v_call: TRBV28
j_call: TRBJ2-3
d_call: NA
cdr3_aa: CASSPPLMGSTDTQYF
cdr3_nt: TGTGCCAGCAGTCCACCTCTAATGGGTTCCACAGATACGCAGTATTTT

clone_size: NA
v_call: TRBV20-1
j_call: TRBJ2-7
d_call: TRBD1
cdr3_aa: CSARYTGTVSYEQYF
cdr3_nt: TGCAGTGCTAGGTACACCGGGACAGTATCCTACGAGCAGTACTTC

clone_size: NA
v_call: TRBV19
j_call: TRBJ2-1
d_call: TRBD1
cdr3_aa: CASSIDGTGVNNEQFF
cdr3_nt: TGTGCCAGTAGTATAGACGGGACAGGGGTCAACAATGAGCAGTTCTTC

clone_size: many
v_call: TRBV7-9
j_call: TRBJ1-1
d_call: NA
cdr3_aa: CASSVVNTEAFF
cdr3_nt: TGTGCCAGCAGCGTCGTCAACACTGAAGCTTTCTTT

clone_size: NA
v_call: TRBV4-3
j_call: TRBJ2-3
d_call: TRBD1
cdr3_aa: CASSPSPDRVFTDTQYF
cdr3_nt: TGCGCCAGCAGCCCCTCACCGGACAGGGTGTTCACAGATACGCAGTATTTT

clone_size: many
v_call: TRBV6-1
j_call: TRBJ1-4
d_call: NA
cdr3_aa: CATAFREDNEKLFF
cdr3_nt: TGTGCCACCGCCTTCAGGGAGGATAATGAAAAACTGTTTTTT

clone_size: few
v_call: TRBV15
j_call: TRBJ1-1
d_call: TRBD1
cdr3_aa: CATSTGTGREDTEAFF
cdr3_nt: TGTGCCACCAGCACGGGGACAGGGAGGGAGGACACTGAAGCTTTCTTT

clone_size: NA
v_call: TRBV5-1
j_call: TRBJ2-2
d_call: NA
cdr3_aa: CASSLGHRYTGELFF
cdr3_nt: TGCGCCAGCAGCTTGGGGCACAGATACACCGGGGAGCTGTTTTTT